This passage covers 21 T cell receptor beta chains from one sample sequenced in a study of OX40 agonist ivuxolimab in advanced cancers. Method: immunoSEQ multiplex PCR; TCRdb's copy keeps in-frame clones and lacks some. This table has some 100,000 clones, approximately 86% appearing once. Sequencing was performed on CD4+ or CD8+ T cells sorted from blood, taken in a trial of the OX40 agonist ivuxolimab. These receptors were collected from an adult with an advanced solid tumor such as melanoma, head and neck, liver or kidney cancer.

The CDR3 is CASSLSPGNNEQFF. CDR3 nucleotides: TGTGCCAGCAGTTTATCCCCGGGAAACAATGAGCAGTTCTTC. V gene TRBV28 combines with J gene TRBJ2-1; possible D gene TRBD2, 5 bases. CDR1 is MDHEN, CDR2 SYDVKM, per germline. The CDR3 has 14 amino acids. V was trimmed by 1 base and J by 5 bases, leaving 9 bases between them.

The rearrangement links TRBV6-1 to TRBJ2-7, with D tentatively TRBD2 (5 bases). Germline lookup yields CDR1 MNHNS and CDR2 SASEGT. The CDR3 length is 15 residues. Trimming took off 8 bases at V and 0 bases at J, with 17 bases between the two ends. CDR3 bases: TGTGCCAGCGCTAACCCCCCAGCGGCCTCCTACGAGCAGTACGTC. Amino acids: CASANPPAASYEQYV.

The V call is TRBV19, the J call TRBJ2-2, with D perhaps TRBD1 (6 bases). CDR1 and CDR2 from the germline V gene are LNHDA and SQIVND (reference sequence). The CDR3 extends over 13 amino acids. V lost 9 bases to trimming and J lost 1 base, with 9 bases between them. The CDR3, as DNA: TGTGCCAGCCAGGGACAGAACACCGGGGAGCTGTTTTTT. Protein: CASQGQNTGELFF.

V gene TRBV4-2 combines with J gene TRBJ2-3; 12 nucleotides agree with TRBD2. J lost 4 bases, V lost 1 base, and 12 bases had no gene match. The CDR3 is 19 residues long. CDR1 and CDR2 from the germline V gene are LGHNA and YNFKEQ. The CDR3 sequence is CASSQVRLAGGPGADTQYF. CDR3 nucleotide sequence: TGTGCCAGCAGCCAAGTCCGCCTAGCGGGAGGGCCTGGGGCAGATACGCAGTATTTT.

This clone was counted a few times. The CDR3 loop is CASSFSPRGETQYF. For the CDR3, the DNA is TGTGCCAGCAGTTTTTCCCCCAGGGGAGAGACCCAGTACTTC. The genes are TRBV27 and TRBJ2-5, with D perhaps TRBD1 (6 bases). The CDR3 is made up of 14 amino acids. V lost 3 bases to trimming and J lost 4 bases, with 12 bases between them. CDR1 and CDR2 (germline): MNHEY, SMNVEV (reference sequence).

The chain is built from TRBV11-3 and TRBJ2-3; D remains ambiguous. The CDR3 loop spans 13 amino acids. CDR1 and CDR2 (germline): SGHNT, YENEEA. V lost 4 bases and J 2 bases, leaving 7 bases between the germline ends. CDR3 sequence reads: CASSWRPTDTQYF. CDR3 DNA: TGTGCCAGCAGCTGGAGACCCACAGATACGCAGTATTTT. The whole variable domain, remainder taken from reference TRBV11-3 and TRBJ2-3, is EAGVVQSPRYKIIEKKQPVAFWCNPISGHNTLYWYLQNLGQGPELLIRYENEEAVDDSQLPKDRFSAERLKGVDSTLKIQPAELGDSAVYLCASSWRPTDTQYFGPGTRLTVL.

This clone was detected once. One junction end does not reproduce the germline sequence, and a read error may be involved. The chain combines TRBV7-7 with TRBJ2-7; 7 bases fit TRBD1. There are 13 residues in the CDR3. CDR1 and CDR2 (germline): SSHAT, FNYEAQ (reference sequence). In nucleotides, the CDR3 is TGTGCTAGCAGCACCCGACAGGGTTACGAGCAGTACTTC. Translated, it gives CASSTRQGYEQYF.

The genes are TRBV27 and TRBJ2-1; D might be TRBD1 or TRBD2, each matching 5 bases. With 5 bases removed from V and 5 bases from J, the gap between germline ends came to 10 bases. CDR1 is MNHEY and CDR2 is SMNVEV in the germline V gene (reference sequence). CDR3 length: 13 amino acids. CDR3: CASSHGTDNEQFF. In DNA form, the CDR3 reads TGTGCCAGCAGTCATGGGACCGACAATGAGCAGTTCTTC.

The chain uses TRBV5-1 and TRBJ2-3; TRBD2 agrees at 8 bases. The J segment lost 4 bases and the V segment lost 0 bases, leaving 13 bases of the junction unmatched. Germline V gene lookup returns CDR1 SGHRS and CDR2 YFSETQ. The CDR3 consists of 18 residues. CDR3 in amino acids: CASSLEPHRAGDADTQYF. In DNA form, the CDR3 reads TGCGCCAGCAGCTTGGAGCCCCATAGAGCGGGAGACGCAGATACGCAGTATTTT. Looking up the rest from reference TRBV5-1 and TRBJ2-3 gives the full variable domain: KAGVTQTPRYLIKTRGQQVTLSCSPISGHRSVSWYQQTPGQGLQFLFEYFSETQRNKGNFPGRFSGRQFSNSRSEMNVSTLELGDSALYLCASSLEPHRAGDADTQYFGPGTRLTVL.

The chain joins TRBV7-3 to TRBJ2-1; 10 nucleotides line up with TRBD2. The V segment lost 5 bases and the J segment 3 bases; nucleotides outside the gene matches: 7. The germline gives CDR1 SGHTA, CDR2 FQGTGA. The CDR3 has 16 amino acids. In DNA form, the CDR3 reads TGTGCCAGCAGCCTGTTAGCGGGAGGTAACTACAATGAGCAGTTCTTC. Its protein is CASSLLAGGNYNEQFF. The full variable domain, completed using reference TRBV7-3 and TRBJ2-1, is GAGVSQTPSNKVTEKGKYVELRCDPISGHTALYWYRQSLGQGPEFLIYFQGTGAADDSGLPNDRFFAVRPEGSVSTLKIQRTERGDSAVYLCASSLLAGGNYNEQFFGPGTRLTVL.

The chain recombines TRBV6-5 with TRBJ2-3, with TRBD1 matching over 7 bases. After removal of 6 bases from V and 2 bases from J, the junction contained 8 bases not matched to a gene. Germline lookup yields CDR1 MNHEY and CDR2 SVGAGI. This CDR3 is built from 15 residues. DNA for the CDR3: TGTGCCAGCAGGGTCGGGACAGCTACCACAGATACGCAGTATTTT. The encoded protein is CASRVGTATTDTQYF.

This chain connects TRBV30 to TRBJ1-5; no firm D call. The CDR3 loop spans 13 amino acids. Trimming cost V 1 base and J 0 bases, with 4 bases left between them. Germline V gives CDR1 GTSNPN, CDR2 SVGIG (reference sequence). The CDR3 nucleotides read TGTGCCTGGAGTGCAAGTAGCAATCAGCCCCAGCATTTT. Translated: CAWSASSNQPQHF.

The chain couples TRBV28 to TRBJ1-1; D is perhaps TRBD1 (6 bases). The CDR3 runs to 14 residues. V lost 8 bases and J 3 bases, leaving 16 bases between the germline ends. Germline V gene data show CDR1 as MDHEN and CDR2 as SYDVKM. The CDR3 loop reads CASSPPRGDTEAFF. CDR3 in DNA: TGTGCCAGCTCCCCGCCTAGGGGGGACACTGAAGCTTTCTTT. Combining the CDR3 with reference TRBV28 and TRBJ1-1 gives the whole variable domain DVKVTQSSRYLVKRTGEKVFLECVQDMDHENMFWYRQDPGLGLRLIYFSYDVKMKEKGDIPEGYSVSREKKERFSLILESASTNQTSMYLCASSPPRGDTEAFFGQGTRLTVV.

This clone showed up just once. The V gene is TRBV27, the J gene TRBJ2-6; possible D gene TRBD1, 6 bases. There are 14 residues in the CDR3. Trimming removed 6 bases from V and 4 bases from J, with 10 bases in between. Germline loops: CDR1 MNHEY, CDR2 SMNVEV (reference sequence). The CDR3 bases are TGTGCCAGCAGCATCAGGGGAGGGGCCAACGTCCTGACTTTC. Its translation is CASSIRGGANVLTF. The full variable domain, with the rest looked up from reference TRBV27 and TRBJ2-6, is EAQVTQNPRYLITVTGKKLTVTCSQNMNHEYMSWYRQDPGLGLRQIYYSMNVEVTDKGDVPEGYKVSRKEKRNFPLILESPSPNQTSLYFCASSIRGGANVLTFGAGSRLTVL.

The CDR3 loop is CASSHGWRGAFF. As DNA, the CDR3 is TGTGCCAGCAGCCACGGCTGGCGGGGAGCTTTCTTT. The rearrangement links TRBV7-2 to TRBJ1-1; D is unclear. The CDR3 loop spans 12 amino acids. V lost 5 bases to trimming and J lost 10 bases, with 14 bases between them. Per germline, CDR1 SGHTA and CDR2 FQGNSA.

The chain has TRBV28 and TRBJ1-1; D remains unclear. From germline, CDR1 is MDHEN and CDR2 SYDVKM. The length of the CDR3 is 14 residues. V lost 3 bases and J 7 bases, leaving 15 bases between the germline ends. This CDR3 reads CASSFLPAQNEAFF. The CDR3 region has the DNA TGTGCCAGCAGTTTTCTCCCCGCCCAAAATGAAGCTTTCTTT. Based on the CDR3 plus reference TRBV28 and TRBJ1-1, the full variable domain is DVKVTQSSRYLVKRTGEKVFLECVQDMDHENMFWYRQDPGLGLRLIYFSYDVKMKEKGDIPEGYSVSREKKERFSLILESASTNQTSMYLCASSFLPAQNEAFFGQGTRLTVV.

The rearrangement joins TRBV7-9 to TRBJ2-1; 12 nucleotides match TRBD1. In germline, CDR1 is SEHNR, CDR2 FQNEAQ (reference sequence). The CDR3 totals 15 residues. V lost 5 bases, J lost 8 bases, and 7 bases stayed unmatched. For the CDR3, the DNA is TGTGCCAGCAGCCCGGGGACAGGGGGCAAGTATGAGCAGTTCTTC. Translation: CASSPGTGGKYEQFF.

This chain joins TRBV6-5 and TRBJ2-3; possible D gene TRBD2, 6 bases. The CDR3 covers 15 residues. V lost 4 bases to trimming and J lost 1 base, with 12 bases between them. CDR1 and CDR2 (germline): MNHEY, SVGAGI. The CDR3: CASSSPREGTDTQYF. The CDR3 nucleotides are TGTGCCAGCAGTTCCCCTAGGGAGGGCACAGATACGCAGTATTTT.

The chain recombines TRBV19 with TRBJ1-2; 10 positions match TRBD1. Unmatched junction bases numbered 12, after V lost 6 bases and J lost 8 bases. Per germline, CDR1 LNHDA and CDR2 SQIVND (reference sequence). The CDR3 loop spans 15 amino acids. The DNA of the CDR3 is TGTGCCAGTAGCCGACCGGGACAGGGGCTCGACGGCTACACCTTC. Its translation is CASSRPGQGLDGYTF.

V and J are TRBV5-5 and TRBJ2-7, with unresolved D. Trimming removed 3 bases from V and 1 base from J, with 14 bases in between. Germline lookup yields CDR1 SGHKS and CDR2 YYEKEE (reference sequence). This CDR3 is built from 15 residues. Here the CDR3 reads CASSSGPTLSYEQYF. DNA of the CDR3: TGTGCCAGCAGCTCTGGACCGACCTTATCCTACGAGCAGTACTTC.

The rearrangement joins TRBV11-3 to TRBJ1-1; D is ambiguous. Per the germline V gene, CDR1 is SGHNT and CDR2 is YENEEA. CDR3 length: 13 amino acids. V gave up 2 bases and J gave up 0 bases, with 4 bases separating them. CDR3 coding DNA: TGTGCCAGCAGCTTATGGATGAACACTGAAGCTTTCTTT. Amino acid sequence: CASSLWMNTEAFF.